Below are 19 T cell receptor beta chains sequenced from a single sample in a study of shared clonotypes between healthy human individuals. Sequenced by immunoSEQ multiplex PCR; TCRdb stores in-frame clones only, minus some. The top ten clones hold over 1.3% of a sample with about 980,000 clones, 76% of them seen once. Sequenced input: memory CD4+ T cells sorted from blood. The subset denotes: CD45RA-negative fraction. These receptors all come from a man aged 18 to 30 in good health.

Of note for this clone: This specimen includes other DNA sequences encoding the same CDR3. The V gene is TRBV9, the J gene TRBJ2-3; TRBD1 might be the D (6 bases). V shed 1 base and J shed 3 bases, with 6 bases lying between them. Germline CDR1 and CDR2: SGDLS and YYNGEE. This CDR3 is built from 13 residues. Written as DNA, the CDR3 is TGTGCCAGCAGCGTACAGGGGACAGATACGCAGTATTTT. Translation gives CASSVQGTDTQYF.

DNA for the CDR3: TGTGCCAGCAGTTCCCCGGGACAGGGGACGAGGGAGCAGTACTTC. It codes for CASSSPGQGTREQYF. The chain carries TRBV28 and TRBJ2-7; 10 bases are shared with TRBD1. J was trimmed by 7 bases and V by 4 bases; bases with no gene match: 10. This CDR3 has 15 amino acids. Per the germline V gene, CDR1 is MDHEN and CDR2 is SYDVKM.

This clone was seen at least ten times. J is TRBJ1-3 and V is TRBV19; D unclear. V shed 5 bases and J shed 0 bases, with 11 bases lying between them. Looked up from germline, CDR1 is LNHDA and CDR2 is SQIVND (reference sequence). The CDR3 sequence is 15 residues long. The CDR3 bases are TGTGCCAGTAGTTCAGCACACAGCTCTGGAAACACCATATATTTT. Amino acid sequence: CASSSAHSSGNTIYF.

The chain has TRBV10-3 and TRBJ1-2; D unresolved. This CDR3 spans 15 amino acids. Germline CDR1 ENHRY, CDR2 SYGVKD. V was trimmed by 1 base and J by 0 bases, leaving 9 bases between them. CDR3 in DNA: TGTGCCATCAGTGAGTTTAGCGTTTCTAACTATGGCTACACCTTC. Protein sequence: CAISEFSVSNYGYTF.

This clone was observed a few times. This rearrangement joins TRBV9 to TRBJ2-7; TRBD1 matches 9 bases. From germline, CDR1 is SGDLS and CDR2 YYNGEE. This CDR3 is 15 amino acids long. V lost 0 bases and J lost 8; bases outside the gene matches: 9. CDR3: CASSVGGTGISQQYF. DNA of the CDR3: TGTGCCAGCAGCGTAGGCGGGACAGGGATCAGTCAGCAGTACTTC.

The chain combines TRBV6-6 with TRBJ1-2; 7 bases match TRBD1. CDR3 length equals 13 residues. Germline CDR1 is MNHNY and CDR2 is SVGAGI (reference sequence). The V and J ends lost 5 bases and 4 bases, in that order; junction bases with no gene match: 4. CDR3 residues: CASSQTGTYGYTF. DNA of the CDR3: TGTGCCAGCAGTCAGACAGGGACCTATGGCTACACCTTC.

Points on this clone: At one of its ends the junction is not consistent with the germline gene, which may arise from a read error. The chain joins TRBV28 to TRBJ2-7; 8 bases map to TRBD1. Per germline, CDR1 MDHEN and CDR2 SYDVKM. This CDR3 comprises 14 residues. CDR3 in DNA: TGTGCCAGCAGCCCCCTTTGGACACAGGGGGAAGGGCTTTTC. Amino acid sequence: CASSPLWTQGEGLF.

As concerns this clone: In the same sample, other DNA sequences code for this CDR3. The V gene is TRBV10-3, the J gene TRBJ2-7, with D maybe TRBD2 (6 bases). Germline V CDR1 and CDR2: ENHRY, SYGVKD. This CDR3 is built from 13 residues. Trimming pared 3 bases from V and 3 bases from J, leaving 9 bases between. Here the CDR3 DNA reads TGTGCCATCAGTGAAGGAGGGGACTACGAGCAGTACTTC. Translated, it gives CAISEGGDYEQYF.

This clone was recorded once. The V call is TRBV6-6, the J call TRBJ1-6, with 7 nucleotides matching TRBD1. This CDR3 has 16 amino acids. CDR1 MNHNY and CDR2 SVGAGI come from the germline V gene (reference sequence). With V trimmed by 4 bases and J by 9 bases, 12 bases remained unmatched. In DNA, the CDR3 is TGTGCCAGCAGTTGGTCCGGGACGGGACAGACTTCACCCCTCCACTTT. Its translation: CASSWSGTGQTSPLHF.

The chain joins TRBV29-1 to TRBJ1-3; a possible D gene is TRBD1 (6 bases). This CDR3 is 11 amino acids long. Germline CDR1 and CDR2: SQVTM and ANQGSEA. The V end was cut by 6 bases, the J end by 3 bases, with 6 bases between. The DNA for the CDR3 is TGCAGCGTACAGGGTGGAAACACCATATATTTT. It encodes CSVQGGNTIYF.

This chain connects TRBV19 to TRBJ2-2, with 8 bases that match TRBD1. CDR3 length: 16 amino acids. The V gene end was trimmed by 4 bases and the J gene end by 2 bases; junction bases not matched to a gene: 6. CDR1 and CDR2 (germline): LNHDA, SQIVND (reference sequence). The CDR3 loop reads CASSTPTGGNTGELFF. CDR3 bases: TGTGCCAGTAGTACCCCAACAGGGGGTAACACCGGGGAGCTGTTTTTT.

The chain combines TRBV6-1 with TRBJ2-7; no reliable D call. CDR1 and CDR2 from the germline V gene are MNHNS and SASEGT. The CDR3 sequence is 15 residues long. V was cut by 0 bases and J by 4 bases, with 13 bases left in between. CDR3 bases: TGTGCCAGCAGTGAAGCAACGGAGAGGTGGTACGAGCAGTACTTC. Protein: CASSEATERWYEQYF.

V and J are TRBV6-1 and TRBJ2-7, with 8 bases aligning to TRBD1. Germline V gene data show CDR1 as MNHNS and CDR2 as SASEGT. V lost 4 bases and J lost 0; bases outside the gene matches: 5. The CDR3 spans 15 residues. Here the CDR3 reads CASSVGDRSSYEQYF. CDR3 sequence (DNA): TGTGCCAGCAGTGTTGGGGACAGGAGCTCCTACGAGCAGTACTTC.

The chain links TRBV4-3 to TRBJ2-7, with 8 bases that match TRBD1. V was clipped by 3 bases and J by 3 bases; unmatched bases: 7. The CDR3 sequence is 15 residues long. Germline lookup yields CDR1 LGHNA and CDR2 YSLEER. CDR3 in amino acids: CASSQDRAIIYEQYF. The DNA for the CDR3 is TGCGCCAGCAGCCAGGACAGGGCCATCATCTACGAGCAGTACTTC.

About this clone: The sample holds other DNA sequences that translate to the same CDR3. V is TRBV30 and J is TRBJ2-5, with 8 bases aligning to TRBD2. The last part of the DNA fits TRBJ2-7 better; the J call may be wrong. Germline lookup yields CDR1 GTSNPN and CDR2 SVGIG (reference sequence). This CDR3 comprises 15 residues. CDR3 DNA sequence: TGTGCCTGGAGTGGTCCTAGCGGGTTATCCTACGAGCAGTACTTC. Amino acid sequence: CAWSGPSGLSYEQYF.

This clone was detected a few times. The chain employs TRBV5-4 and TRBJ1-4; 7 positions match TRBD1. Germline CDR1 SGHNT, CDR2 YYREEE (reference sequence). V shed 4 bases and J 5 bases; nucleotides not matched to a gene: 11. This CDR3 region has 16 residues. CDR3 sequence reads: CASSRQETGLNEKLFF. In DNA, the CDR3 is TGTGCCAGCAGCAGACAAGAGACAGGGCTGAATGAAAAACTGTTTTTT. The variable domain in full, completed from reference TRBV5-4 and TRBJ1-4, reads ETGVTQSPTHLIKTRGQQVTLRCSSQSGHNTVSWYQQALGQGPQFIFQYYREEENGRGNFPPRFSGLQFPNYSSELNVNALELDDSALYLCASSRQETGLNEKLFFGSGTQLSVL.

This chain uses TRBV4-3 with TRBJ2-4, with D uncertain. CDR3 length: 17 residues. Germline V lookup: CDR1 LGHNA, CDR2 YSLEER. Trimming took off 0 bases at V and 7 bases at J, with 19 bases between the two ends. CDR3 DNA sequence: TGCGCCAGCAGCCAAGATCCAAGTGGAGTTATCAATAACATTCAGTACTTC. This encodes CASSQDPSGVINNIQYF.

The J gene is TRBJ1-2, the V gene TRBV5-4; D possibly corresponds to TRBD1 (6 bases). CDR3 length: 15 residues. V lost 1 base to trimming and J lost 5 bases, with 15 bases between them. Germline CDR1 SGHNT, CDR2 YYREEE (reference sequence). Here the CDR3 reads CASSLISPDRYGYTF. CDR3 nucleotide sequence: TGTGCCAGCAGCTTGATCTCTCCGGACAGATATGGCTACACCTTC. Filled out from reference TRBV5-4 and TRBJ1-2, the complete variable domain reads ETGVTQSPTHLIKTRGQQVTLRCSSQSGHNTVSWYQQALGQGPQFIFQYYREEENGRGNFPPRFSGLQFPNYSSELNVNALELDDSALYLCASSLISPDRYGYTFGSGTRLTVV.

DNA for the CDR3: TGTGCCAGCGGGCCAGTGACGAGGGAAAAACTGTTTTTT. It yields the protein CASGPVTREKLFF. The chain combines TRBV6-5 with TRBJ1-4; D gene unclear. The CDR3 consists of 13 residues. V was shortened by 8 bases and J by 8 bases, with 15 bases between the two germline ends. CDR1 and CDR2 (germline): MNHEY, SVGAGI.